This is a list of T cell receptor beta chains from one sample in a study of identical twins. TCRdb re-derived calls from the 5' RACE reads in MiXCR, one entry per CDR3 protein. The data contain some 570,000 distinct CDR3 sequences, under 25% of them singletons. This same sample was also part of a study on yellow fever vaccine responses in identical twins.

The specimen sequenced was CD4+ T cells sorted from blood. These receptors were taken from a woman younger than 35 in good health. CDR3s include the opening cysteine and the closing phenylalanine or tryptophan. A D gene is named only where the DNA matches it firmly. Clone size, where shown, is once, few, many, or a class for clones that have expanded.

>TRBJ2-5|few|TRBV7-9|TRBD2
CASRRPSGETQYF
TGTGCCAGCAGGCGGCCTAGCGGGGAGACCCAGTACTTC
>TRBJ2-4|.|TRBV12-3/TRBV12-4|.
CASSLLIEGGLAKNIQYF
TGTGCCAGCAGTTTACTGATAGAGGGGGGGCTAGCCAAAAACATTCAGTACTTC
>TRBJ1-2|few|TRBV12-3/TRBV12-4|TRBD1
CASRSPATGGGYTF
TGTGCCAGCAGATCACCCGCAACAGGGGGGGGCTACACCTTC
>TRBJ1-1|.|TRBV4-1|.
CASSQARTVNTEAFF
TGCGCCAGCAGCCAAGCCAGGACAGTGAACACTGAAGCTTTCTTT
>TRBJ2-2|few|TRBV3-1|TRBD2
CASSHPGLATGELFF
TGTGCCAGCAGCCATCCGGGACTAGCAACCGGGGAGCTGTTTTTT
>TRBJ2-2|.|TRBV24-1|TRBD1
CATSEPAGTGGSGELFF
TGTGCCACCAGTGAACCGGCCGGGACAGGGGGCTCCGGGGAGCTGTTTTTT
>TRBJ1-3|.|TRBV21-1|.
CASSKAGTAISGNTIYF
TGTGCCAGCAGCAAAGCCGGGACAGCGATCTCTGGAAACACCATATATTTT
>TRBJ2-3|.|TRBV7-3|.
CASSPQAAGSTDTQYF
TGTGCCAGCAGCCCCCAAGCGGCGGGAAGCACAGATACGCAGTATTTT
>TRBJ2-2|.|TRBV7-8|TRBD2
CAGSPGGFTGELFF
TGTGCCGGCAGTCCGGGGGGGTTCACCGGGGAGCTGTTTTTT
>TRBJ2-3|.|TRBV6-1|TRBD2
CASSERRGGTDTQYF
TGTGCCAGCAGTGAAAGGCGGGGGGGCACAGATACGCAGTATTTT
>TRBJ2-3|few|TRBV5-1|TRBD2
CASRSSGSVSVAQYF
TGCGCCAGCAGGTCTAGCGGGAGTGTTTCGGTTGCGCAGTATTTT
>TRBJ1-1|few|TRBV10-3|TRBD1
CAITPQGGGRTEAFF
TGTGCCATCACCCCCCAGGGGGGGGGAAGGACTGAAGCTTTCTTT
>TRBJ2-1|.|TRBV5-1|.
CASSFRSGGNYNEQFF
TGCGCCAGCAGCTTTCGTTCCGGCGGGAATTACAATGAGCAGTTCTTC
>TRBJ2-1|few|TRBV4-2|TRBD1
CASSPTRQGHTEPPSSYNEQFF
TGTGCCAGCAGCCCAACCCGACAGGGTCATACCGAACCACCAAGCTCCTACAATGAGCAGTTCTTC
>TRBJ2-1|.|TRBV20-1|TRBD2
CSARDASAGGNDNEQFF
TGCAGTGCTAGAGACGCGAGTGCCGGGGGGAATGATAATGAGCAGTTCTTC
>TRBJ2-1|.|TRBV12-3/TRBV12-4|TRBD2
CASSLIASGRGEQFF
TGTGCCAGCAGTTTAATTGCTAGCGGGAGAGGTGAGCAGTTCTTC
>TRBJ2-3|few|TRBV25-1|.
CASSERLRDTQYF
TGTGCCAGCAGTGAAAGGTTACGGGATACGCAGTATTTT
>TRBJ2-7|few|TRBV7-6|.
CASSLGSVYEQYF
TGTGCCAGCAGCTTAGGGTCAGTTTACGAGCAGTACTTC
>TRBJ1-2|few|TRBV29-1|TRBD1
CSAGDSNYGYTF
TGCAGCGCCGGGGACAGTAACTATGGCTACACCTTC
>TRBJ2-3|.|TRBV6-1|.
CASSRKASDTQYF
TGTGCCAGCAGTAGGAAGGCGTCAGATACGCAGTATTTT
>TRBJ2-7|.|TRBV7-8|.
CASSPRGNYEQYF
TGTGCCAGCAGCCCCCGGGGTAACTACGAGCAGTACTTC
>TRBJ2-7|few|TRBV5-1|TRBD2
CASTPLSGGYEQYF
TGCGCCAGCACCCCCCTTTCGGGGGGGTACGAGCAGTACTTC
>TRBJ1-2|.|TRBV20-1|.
CSAPLYGYTF
TGCAGTGCCCCACTATATGGCTACACCTTC
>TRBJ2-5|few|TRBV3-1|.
CASSQDWAGEETQYF
TGTGCCAGCAGCCAAGACTGGGCAGGAGAAGAGACCCAGTACTTC
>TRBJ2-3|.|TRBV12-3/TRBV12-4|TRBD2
CASSSYRRGLAGGRSTDTQYF
TGTGCCAGCAGTTCTTATCGTCGGGGACTAGCGGGAGGCAGGAGCACAGATACGCAGTATTTT
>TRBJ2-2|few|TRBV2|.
CASSVRLRTLRPRNTGELFF
TGTGCCAGCAGTGTCCGTCTTCGGACACTGAGACCACGAAACACCGGGGAGCTGTTTTTT
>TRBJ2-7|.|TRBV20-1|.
CSGLLQYEQYF
TGCAGTGGACTCCTTCAGTACGAGCAGTACTTC
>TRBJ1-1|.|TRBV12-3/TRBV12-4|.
CASILRQSNTEAFF
TGTGCCAGCATCTTGAGGCAGTCGAACACTGAAGCTTTCTTT
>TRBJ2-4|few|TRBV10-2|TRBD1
CASRGTGQGGTYNIQYF
TGCGCCAGCAGAGGAACCGGACAGGGGGGCACCTACAACATTCAGTACTTC